There are many counts of the clone carrying this T cell receptor beta chain. Its antigen remains unidentified. This sample was included in a study of early T cells in non-severe SARS-CoV-2 infection. Study-wide background: Sequencing targeted bulk RNA from unsorted whole blood, leaving chains unpaired.

Study results and limitations: Anti-spike CD8 responses were favored in VDJdb matching, and private and CD4 specificities were missed.

cDNA molecules, individually, were tagged with unique molecular identifiers. TCRdb redid the calling of the 5' RACE reads with MiXCR, one entry per CDR3 protein. The sample consists of 25,000 to 35,000 distinct CDR3 sequences, around 7% of them appearing once. The sample comprised whole blood. This sequence was found in an adult who was a healthcare worker with PCR-confirmed SARS-CoV-2 infection or an uninfected control (not recorded which).

DNA for the CDR3: TGTGCCAGCAGCGTAGAGATAGGGCCCTCCTACGAGCAGTACTTC. Residues: CASSVEIGPSYEQYF. This chain connects TRBV9 to TRBJ2-7; D uncertain. The V end was cut by 0 bases, the J end by 0 bases, with 10 bases between. Germline values: CDR1 SGDLS, CDR2 YYNGEE. The CDR3 spans 15 residues.